This T cell receptor beta chain was profiled in a study of blood T cell repertoires in COVID-19. Study in general: The study drew acute and convalescent COVID-19 samples from the United States, Italy and Spain.

As processed by the authors: Counts of nucleated cells, estimated from reference gene primer amplification, were obtained. Libraries were prepared by immunoSEQ multiplex PCR; TCRdb keeps only in-frame clonotypes and omits some of them. That table gives V, J and clone size, and the DNA gave D and trimming. The sample lists approximately 150,000 clones, just under 90% occurring once. The CDR3 spans 13 residues. V gave up 4 bases and J gave up 8 bases; unmatched junction bases: 5. Germline V gene data show CDR1 as WSHSY and CDR2 as SAAADI. The chain is built from TRBV10-2 and TRBJ1-1, with 9 bases lining up with TRBD1. The sequencing sample was made of peripheral blood. This clonotype was sampled from a woman aged 45-65 years with active or convalescent COVID-19. The CDR3 region is CASSALQGAEAFF. The CDR3 DNA sequence: TGCGCCAGCAGTGCGCTACAGGGGGCAGAAGCTTTCTTT.